This T cell receptor (beta chain) was sequenced in a study of cytomegalovirus exposure and HLA in healthy donors. This clone was seen a few times. Researchers ran the PCR with 60 Vbeta and 13 Jbeta primers. Here immunoSEQ multiplex PCR was the method, and the copy in TCRdb shows in-frame clones only, minus some. The sample lists under 200,000 clones, around 75% occurring once. The CDR3 covers 13 residues. Per the germline V gene, CDR1 is SNHLY and CDR2 is FYNNEI. Trimming left V 7 bases short and J 1 base short, with 10 bases between. The sample taken for sequencing was PBMCs. The receptor comes from a woman aged 30 to 39 in good health and CMV-seronegative. The chain joins TRBV2 to TRBJ1-2; tentative D call: TRBD1 (6 bases). CDR3 in DNA: TGTGCCAGCACTGACAGGTTTAACTATGGCTACACCTTC. This translates into CASTDRFNYGYTF.